The source of this T cell receptor beta chain is a study of blood T cells in healthy people across ages. Study in general: Template switching recovered approximately one barcoded beta molecule for every two T cells. Study-level results: Significant beta diversity loss was already apparent by age roughly 38, declining roughly linearly.

With 5 bases removed from V and 0 bases from J, the gap between germline ends came to 8 bases. The germline V gene encodes CDR1 DFQATT and CDR2 SNEGSKA (reference sequence). There are 14 residues in the CDR3. For the second PCR, which ran for about 6 to 11 cycles, a sample-barcoded 5' primer and a J-beta primer mix were used. A tag from a template-switch adaptor with 12 random nucleotides marked each cDNA molecule. TCRdb used MiXCR to reprocess the 5' RACE reads, holding one entry per CDR3 protein. The sample lists approximately 1,000,000 distinct CDR3 sequences, 35% to 50% occurring once. Comments on this clonotype: The antigen remains undetermined.

This TCR was recovered from a woman aged 60-75 years in good health. This chain links TRBV20-1 with TRBJ2-6; maybe TRBD1 (6 bases). Sample: blood. In DNA form, the CDR3 reads TGCAGTGCTCTACAGGGCTCTGGGGCCAACGTCCTGACTTTC. This translates into CSALQGSGANVLTF.